Below, 22 T cell receptor beta chains from the same sample are listed, as sequenced in a study of Ad26.COV2.S vaccination and SARS-CoV-2 variants (dated by TCRdb to 2020 to 2023). The treatment or condition tag for this specimen amounts to: about 20 received Ad26.COV2.S at low or high dose, single or two shots; 5 received placebo; per-sample allocation not given. Repertoires of vaccine and placebo recipients were sequenced from samples collected on day 63 after the first injection. The library was produced with the immunoSEQ multiplex PCR assay. What TCRdb holds here is the immuneACCESS table cut down to in-frame rearrangements. Part of the clones is not present; checked against another copy, under half of the missing clones reflect an unresolved V gene, and the others are unexplained. The sample data list roughly 300,000 clones, and about 85% of these were observed just once. Clones ranked in the top ten supply 6.4% of the sample.

The sequencing here drew on peripheral blood, taken in a trial of Ad26.COV2.S vaccine versus placebo. All receptors come from a person aged 18-65 years who received the Ad26.COV2.S COVID-19 vaccine or a placebo.

V gene TRBV11-2 combines with J gene TRBJ2-1; 7 bases are a match to TRBD1. The CDR3 spans 17 residues. V was pared by 0 bases and J by 2 bases, with 7 bases of the junction left unmatched. Germline lookup yields CDR1 SGHAT and CDR2 FQNNGV. CDR3 nucleotides: TGTGCCAGCAGCTTAGACCCACAGGGGTTCGCCTACAATGAGCAGTTCTTC. This translates into CASSLDPQGFAYNEQFF.

This chain joins TRBV7-6 and TRBJ2-7; 9 positions agree with TRBD1. The CDR3 length is 14 residues. Germline V CDR1 and CDR2: SGHVS, FNYEAQ. J lost 5 bases, V lost 5 bases, and 7 bases had no gene match. The CDR3 region has the DNA TGTGCCAGCAGCCCCGGGACAGGGTCCAACGAGCAGTACTTC. Amino acid sequence: CASSPGTGSNEQYF.

The chain carries TRBV28 and TRBJ2-1; 7 bases line up with TRBD2. This CDR3 contains 14 residues. Trimming at V came to 8 bases and at J to 5 bases, leaving 9 bases not matched to a gene. Per germline, CDR1 MDHEN and CDR2 SYDVKM. CDR3 coding DNA: TGTGCCAGCTCGGCGGCGGGAGCGGACAATGAGCAGTTCTTC. Amino acid sequence: CASSAAGADNEQFF.

The chain links TRBV29-1 to TRBJ2-1; 11 positions agree with TRBD2. This CDR3 has 16 amino acids. Germline CDR1 reads SQVTM; CDR2 reads ANQGSEA. Unmatched junction bases numbered 8, after V lost 5 bases and J lost 2 bases. Written as DNA, the CDR3 is TGCAGCGTTAACACCGGGACTAGCGGTCCCTACAATGAGCAGTTCTTC. This codes for CSVNTGTSGPYNEQFF.

This clone was picked up one time. Here the CDR3 DNA reads TGTGCCAGCAGTTTATATTTCGGCTACGAGCAGTACTTC. Its translation is CASSLYFGYEQYF. This rearrangement joins TRBV27 to TRBJ2-7; D gene ambiguous. With 1 base removed from V and 3 bases from J, the gap between germline ends came to 7 bases. Germline CDR1 is MNHEY and CDR2 is SMNVEV (reference sequence). The CDR3 covers 13 residues.

The chain has TRBV28 and TRBJ2-7, with a possible D match to TRBD1 (6 bases). V gave up 10 bases and J gave up 1 base, with 17 bases separating them. Germline-derived CDR1 and CDR2 are MDHEN and SYDVKM. This CDR3 has 14 amino acids. For the CDR3, the DNA is TGTGCCACCCAGGGGCTCGAGGGGTCCTACGAGCAGTACTTC. Translation gives CATQGLEGSYEQYF.

This clone was recorded only once. V gene TRBV28 combines with J gene TRBJ2-1, with D perhaps given as TRBD1 or TRBD2 (5 bases each). The CDR3 is 15 amino acids. Germline loops: CDR1 MDHEN, CDR2 SYDVKM. Trimming took 5 bases from V and 4 from J, leaving 15 bases between them. CDR3 region: CASSLPGRGYNEQFF. In DNA, the CDR3 is TGTGCCAGCAGTCTACCGGGACGGGGATACAATGAGCAGTTCTTC.

Comment on this clone: The sample contains more than one DNA sequence encoding this CDR3. V is TRBV18 and J is TRBJ1-5; D perhaps matches TRBD1 (5 bases). The CDR3 loop spans 13 amino acids. The germline V gene encodes CDR1 KGHSH and CDR2 LQKENI. The germline V and J ends were trimmed by 3 bases and 4 bases, with 7 bases remaining between them. The CDR3 spells CASSPGDNQPQHF. The DNA of the CDR3 is TGTGCCAGCTCACCGGGGGATAATCAGCCCCAGCATTTT.

The chain couples TRBV2 to TRBJ2-7; TRBD1 might be the D (5 bases). Trimming took 2 bases from V and 3 from J, leaving 17 bases between them. CDR1 SNHLY and CDR2 FYNNEI come from the germline V gene. There are 16 residues in the CDR3. The CDR3 loop reads CASSELLAGINYEQYF. CDR3 in DNA: TGTGCCAGCAGTGAACTTTTGGCAGGGATTAACTACGAGCAGTACTTC.

This clone was observed once. This chain uses TRBV9 with TRBJ2-5, with D possibly matching TRBD2 (5 bases). The V and J ends lost 0 bases and 4 bases respectively, with 13 bases between them. Germline V gives CDR1 SGDLS, CDR2 YYNGEE. The CDR3 extends over 15 amino acids. For the CDR3, the DNA is TGTGCCAGCAGCGTAGGGAGGAACCGGGGAGAGACCCAGTACTTC. Protein product: CASSVGRNRGETQYF. Looking up the rest from reference TRBV9 and TRBJ2-5 gives the full variable domain: DSGVTQTPKHLITATGQRVTLRCSPRSGDLSVYWYQQSLDQGLQFLIQYYNGEERAKGNILERFSAQQFPDLHSELNLSSLELGDSALYFCASSVGRNRGETQYFGPGTRLLVL.

V is TRBV30 and J is TRBJ1-5; no firm D call. Germline V CDR1 and CDR2: GTSNPN, SVGIG (reference sequence). Deletions cut 1 base from V and 0 bases from J, with 4 bases between. The CDR3 sequence is 13 residues long. CDR3 sequence reads: CAWSENSNQPQHF. CDR3 bases: TGTGCCTGGAGTGAGAATAGCAATCAGCCCCAGCATTTT.

The chain is built from TRBV5-4 and TRBJ2-4, with 9 bases lining up with TRBD2. This CDR3 comprises 20 residues. The germline CDR1 and CDR2 sequences are SGHNT and YYREEE (reference sequence). Trimming removed 6 bases from V and 1 base from J; junction bases left unmatched: 20. This CDR3 is CASNNWDRGRAMSAKNIQYF. The CDR3 coding sequence is TGTGCCAGCAACAATTGGGATCGCGGGAGGGCCATGAGTGCCAAAAACATTCAGTACTTC.

The chain is built from TRBV29-1 and TRBJ1-2; 7 positions agree with TRBD1. The CDR3 consists of 13 residues. V shed 5 bases, J shed 5 bases, and the junction held 8 bases outside the gene matches. CDR1 is SQVTM and CDR2 is ANQGSEA in the germline V gene. The CDR3 DNA reads TGCAGCGTTTACAGGGGAGCGGGGTATGGCTACACCTTC. Encoded protein: CSVYRGAGYGYTF. Full variable domain (rest looked up from reference TRBV29-1 and TRBJ1-2): SAVISQKPSRDICQRGTSLTIQCQVDSQVTMMFWYRQQPGQSLTLIATANQGSEATYESGFVIDKFPISRPNLTFSTLTVSNMSPEDSSIYLCSVYRGAGYGYTFGSGTRLTVV.

This clone turned up a few times. The V call is TRBV29-1, the J call TRBJ1-1; D gene uncertain. Germline CDR1 SQVTM, CDR2 ANQGSEA. V was cut by 4 bases and J by 0 bases, with 9 bases left in between. The CDR3 is 13 amino acids. The CDR3 here is CSVAYEMNTEAFF. CDR3 coding DNA: TGCAGCGTTGCGTATGAAATGAACACTGAAGCTTTCTTT.

The chain couples TRBV2 to TRBJ2-3, with 7 bases that match TRBD2. CDR3 length equals 18 residues. Germline CDR1 is SNHLY and CDR2 is FYNNEI. J was trimmed by 0 bases and V by 10 bases; bases with no gene match: 19. CDR3 sequence (DNA): TGTGCCACCCAGCGGGAAATAACAGGCGTAACAAGCACAGATACGCAGTATTTT. Protein: CATQREITGVTSTDTQYF.

The chain links TRBV7-2 to TRBJ1-3; no reliable D call. Trimming cost V 2 bases and J 8 bases, with 7 bases left between them. Per germline, CDR1 SGHTA and CDR2 FQGNSA. The CDR3 has 12 residues. CDR3 residues: CASSLHTDTIYF. The CDR3 DNA reads TGTGCCAGCAGCTTACATACTGACACCATATATTTT.

The chain recombines TRBV28 with TRBJ1-4, with D perhaps TRBD1 (5 bases). The V end lost 7 bases, the J end lost 10 bases, and 25 bases lay between the germline ends. Per germline, CDR1 MDHEN and CDR2 SYDVKM. The CDR3 loop spans 16 amino acids. CDR3 sequence reads: CASTAETGVIGGKLFF. The CDR3 DNA follows: TGTGCCAGCACCGCCGAGACGGGTGTTATCGGGGGAAAACTGTTTTTT.

J is TRBJ2-5 and V is TRBV2; D gene uncertain. The CDR3 is 15 amino acids. V was pared by 3 bases and J by 9 bases, with 20 bases between. Germline V gene lookup returns CDR1 SNHLY and CDR2 FYNNEI. This chain's CDR3 is CASSEASVGRLAQYF. DNA for the CDR3: TGTGCCAGCAGTGAGGCCAGTGTGGGAAGGTTGGCCCAGTACTTC. Drawing the rest from reference TRBV2 and TRBJ2-5, the complete variable domain is EPEVTQTPSHQVTQMGQEVILRCVPISNHLYFYWYRQILGQKVEFLVSFYNNEISEKSEIFDDQFSVERPDGSNFTLKIRSTKLEDSAMYFCASSEASVGRLAQYFGPGTRLLVL.

This rearrangement joins TRBV4-3 to TRBJ2-1; no clear D gene. With 1 base removed from V and 2 bases from J, the gap between germline ends came to 15 bases. The CDR3 has 17 amino acids. Germline V lookup: CDR1 LGHNA, CDR2 YSLEER. The CDR3 sequence: CASSQGTGRGTYNEQFF. The CDR3 DNA reads TGCGCCAGCAGCCAAGGTACCGGTCGAGGAACCTACAATGAGCAGTTCTTC.

V is TRBV13 and J is TRBJ2-7; 12 bases fit TRBD1. The CDR3 is made up of 19 amino acids. V was pared by 4 bases and J by 3 bases, with 16 bases of the junction left unmatched. Germline-derived CDR1 and CDR2 are PRHDT and FYEKMQ (reference sequence). The CDR3 bases are TGTGCCAGCAGCTATAAAGGGGACAGGGGGCGTCTTAGCCGCTACGAGCAGTACTTC. It specifies CASSYKGDRGRLSRYEQYF.

This clone was seen once. This CDR3 reads CASSHRVDGYTF. DNA of the CDR3: TGTGCCAGCAGTCACAGGGTCGATGGCTACACCTTC. The chain has TRBV6-2 or TRBV6-3 and TRBJ1-2; a weak D match, TRBD1 (6 bases). The V and J ends lost 5 bases and 6 bases respectively, with 10 bases between them. This CDR3 has 12 residues. Per germline, CDR1 MNHEY and CDR2 SVGEGT.

This rearrangement joins TRBV10-3 to TRBJ2-1; D is perhaps TRBD2 (6 bases). V dropped 10 bases and J dropped 5 bases, with 18 bases sitting between them. From germline, CDR1 is ENHRY and CDR2 SYGVKD. The CDR3 length is 14 residues. The CDR3 loop reads CATNLGLPDNEQFF. DNA of the CDR3: TGTGCCACGAACTTGGGACTGCCCGACAATGAGCAGTTCTTC.